This record concerns one T cell receptor (beta chain) sequence. As yet, its antigen is unknown. The data belong to a study of cytomegalovirus exposure and HLA in healthy donors. Overall study context: The roughly 120 validation repertoires, a later analysis reported, used the same platform as the approximately 630 first-cohort repertoires. Whole-study findings and limits: In vitro confirmation showed three CMV-associated chains to be CMV antigen specific. A list of roughly 180 TCR beta chains associated with cytomegalovirus was given.

The protocol was immunoSEQ multiplex PCR, while the TCRdb copy is restricted to in-frame clones and leaves out a portion. The sample shows approximately 82,000 clones, 85% to 95% of them seen only once. Germline trimming cut 1 base from V and 3 bases from J; bases unmatched to any gene: 4. Per germline, CDR1 LGHNA and CDR2 YSLEER. The CDR3 spans 16 residues. The J gene is TRBJ1-5, the V gene TRBV4-3; TRBD1 matches at 9 bases. The receptor was derived from a man between 18 and 29 years old in good health and CMV-seronegative. The sequencing input was PBMCs. The CDR3 DNA reads as TGCGCCAGCAGCCAAGGCTACAGGGGGCACAATCAGCCCCAGCATTTT. Translation: CASSQGYRGHNQPQHF.